These 26 T cell receptor beta chains originate from one sample sequenced in a study of T-cell memory formation after mild COVID-19. TCRdb re-derived calls from the 5' RACE reads in MiXCR, one entry per CDR3 protein. The table shows 350,000 to 500,000 distinct CDR3 sequences, with around 22% occurring only once. The sample consisted of PBMCs or a T cell subset sorted from them (not recorded which). The receptor source for this set is an adult woman who had mild COVID-19 (a few samples of this study predate the infection). Cell type and time point are not known.

The rearrangement links TRBV6-6 to TRBJ2-3; 8 bases line up with TRBD2. The V gene end was trimmed by 0 bases and the J gene end by 2 bases; junction bases not matched to a gene: 13. This CDR3 spans 19 amino acids. Germline V gene sequence: CDR1 MNHNY, CDR2 SVGAGI (reference sequence). The CDR3 bases are TGTGCCAGCAGTTACTCGACGGGCGTAGCGGGGACATTCACAGATACGCAGTATTTT. This gives the protein CASSYSTGVAGTFTDTQYF.

The V gene is TRBV7-3, the J gene TRBJ2-1; 9 nucleotides line up with TRBD2. From germline, CDR1 is SGHTA and CDR2 FQGTGA. The CDR3 consists of 15 residues. Trimming at V came to 2 bases and at J to 5 bases, leaving 4 bases not matched to a gene. The CDR3 protein is CASSLAGGPDNEQFF. The CDR3 coding sequence is TGTGCCAGCAGCTTAGCGGGGGGGCCGGACAATGAGCAGTTCTTC.

The rearrangement joins TRBV30 to TRBJ2-3, with 10 bases that match TRBD1. Germline V gene lookup returns CDR1 GTSNPN and CDR2 SVGIG (reference sequence). The CDR3 is 16 amino acids. V lost 5 bases to trimming and J lost 5 bases; unmatched junction nucleotides: 13. CDR3 sequence: CAWSRPGQGFGDTQYF. The CDR3 DNA reads as TGTGCCTGGTCCAGACCGGGACAGGGGTTTGGAGATACGCAGTATTTT.

This clonotype occurred a few times. This rearrangement joins TRBV25-1 to TRBJ1-2, with a possible D match to TRBD1 (5 bases). Trimming left V 1 base short and J 8 bases short, with 14 bases between. Germline CDR1 MGHDK, CDR2 SYGVNS. The CDR3 loop spans 14 amino acids. The DNA for the CDR3 is TGTGCCAGCAGTGAATCTGGTGGGACGTGGGGCTACACCTTC. It codes for CASSESGGTWGYTF.

J is TRBJ2-7 and V is TRBV6-5; 8 bases align to TRBD2. Germline assignment: CDR1 MNHEY and CDR2 SVGAGI. V dropped 5 bases and J dropped 5; count of bases not matched to a gene: 8. The CDR3 is 14 residues long. The CDR3 here is CASSLREGIDEQYF. CDR3 DNA: TGTGCCAGCAGTCTCCGGGAGGGCATCGACGAGCAGTACTTC.

The V gene is TRBV24-1, the J gene TRBJ2-1, with 13 bases that match TRBD2. Germline values: CDR1 KGHDR, CDR2 SFDVKD. The J segment lost 1 base and the V segment lost 1 base, leaving 9 bases of the junction unmatched. CDR3 length: 20 residues. The CDR3 spells CATSDLGLTSGGSSYNEQFF. CDR3 in DNA: TGTGCCACCAGTGATTTAGGGTTGACTAGCGGGGGGTCTTCCTACAATGAGCAGTTCTTC.

This clonotype was seen only a few times. This chain joins TRBV7-2 and TRBJ2-3; tentative D call: TRBD2 (7 bases). V was pared by 5 bases and J by 5 bases, with 17 bases between. The germline V gene encodes CDR1 SGHTA and CDR2 FQGNSA. This CDR3 comprises 15 residues. The CDR3 DNA sequence: TGTGCCAGCAGCCCACCGGGGGGCAACGGAGATACGCAGTATTTT. Translated: CASSPPGGNGDTQYF.

The chain recombines TRBV4-2 with TRBJ2-7; 8 bases align to TRBD1. The J segment lost 2 bases and the V segment lost 2 bases, leaving 5 bases of the junction unmatched. The CDR3 totals 15 residues. The germline gives CDR1 LGHNA, CDR2 YNFKEQ. The CDR3 sequence is CASSQWTGKTYEQYF. The CDR3 DNA sequence: TGTGCCAGCAGCCAATGGACAGGGAAAACCTACGAGCAGTACTTC.

The V call is TRBV11-2, the J call TRBJ1-1; maybe TRBD1 (5 bases). The germline gives CDR1 SGHAT, CDR2 FQNNGV. The CDR3 contains 15 residues. The V end lost 6 bases, the J end lost 0 bases, and 14 bases lay between the germline ends. CDR3 in DNA: TGTGCCAGCAGGGGGGTCATTCCACTGAACACTGAAGCTTTCTTT. Translated, it gives CASRGVIPLNTEAFF.

This clonotype has just a few counts. V gene TRBV12-3 or TRBV12-4 combines with J gene TRBJ1-6; 11 nucleotides agree with TRBD1. This CDR3 is built from 13 residues. The V gene end was trimmed by 10 bases and the J gene end by 9 bases; junction bases not matched to a gene: 5. The CDR3 DNA reads TGTGCCACGAAGGGACAGGGGGTTTCACCCCTCCACTTT. Translation gives CATKGQGVSPLHF.

This chain links TRBV7-2 with TRBJ2-3; 10 bases are a match to TRBD2. Germline V CDR1 and CDR2: SGHTA, FQGNSA. CDR3 length equals 15 residues. The V segment lost 0 bases and the J segment 7 bases; nucleotides outside the gene matches: 4. The CDR3 region has the DNA TGTGCCAGCAGCTTAGCGTCTAGCGGGAGACATACGCAGTATTTT. Translation gives CASSLASSGRHTQYF.

The chain employs TRBV7-3 and TRBJ2-1, with TRBD1 identical over 9 bases. Trimming removed 5 bases from V and 3 bases from J; junction bases left unmatched: 5. Looked up from germline, CDR1 is SGHTA and CDR2 is FQGTGA. The CDR3 runs 15 residues. Written as DNA, the CDR3 is TGTGCCAGCAGCAAGGACAGGGGTAGCTACAATGAGCAGTTCTTC. This gives the protein CASSKDRGSYNEQFF.

This clonotype was observed a few times. This chain joins TRBV5-1 and TRBJ1-2; perhaps TRBD1 as D (5 bases). Trimming took 0 bases from V and 7 from J, leaving 13 bases between them. This CDR3 is built from 14 residues. Germline loops: CDR1 SGHRS, CDR2 YFSETQ. The DNA of the CDR3 is TGCGCCAGCAGCTTGGATGGGGACTTGGCTGGCTACACCTTC. Protein sequence: CASSLDGDLAGYTF.

This clonotype came up a few times. V and J are TRBV4-1 and TRBJ2-7, with 7 nucleotides matching TRBD1. Germline CDR1 and CDR2: MGHRA and YSYEKL. With V trimmed by 1 base and J by 7 bases, 10 bases remained unmatched. The CDR3 has 15 amino acids. CDR3 coding DNA: TGCGCCAGCAGCCAAGTCGTGACAGGGCCGGAGGAGCAGTACTTC. Translating it yields CASSQVVTGPEEQYF.

This rearrangement joins TRBV11-3 to TRBJ2-7; 8 bases map to TRBD1. Germline lookup yields CDR1 SGHNT and CDR2 YENEEA. The CDR3 runs to 15 residues. Trimming cost V 4 bases and J 2 bases; bases outside gene matches: 7. CDR3 nucleotides: TGTGCCAGCAGCTCCGGACAGGGTTTACCCTACGAGCAGTACTTC. Residues: CASSSGQGLPYEQYF.

The chain combines TRBV29-1 with TRBJ1-1, with a weak D call TRBD1 (6 bases). Germline V gene data show CDR1 as SQVTM and CDR2 as ANQGSEA. The CDR3 length is 14 residues. Trimming pared 7 bases from V and 5 bases from J, leaving 20 bases between. This chain's CDR3 is CSATRGGRGTEAFF. The CDR3 nucleotides read TGCAGCGCTACCAGAGGGGGGCGAGGGACTGAAGCTTTCTTT.

This clonotype turned up a few times. The chain couples TRBV11-2 to TRBJ1-3; 8 nucleotides align to TRBD1. J gave up 7 bases and V 5 bases, and 10 bases lay outside the gene matches. The CDR3 has 15 residues. In germline, CDR1 is SGHAT, CDR2 FQNNGV. The DNA for the CDR3 is TGTGCCAGCAGCCTCGGACAGGGTGGTACGAACACCATATATTTT. It codes for CASSLGQGGTNTIYF.

There are a few counts of this clonotype. V is TRBV7-2 and J is TRBJ1-2; tentative D call: TRBD1 (5 bases). Germline V gene lookup returns CDR1 SGHTA and CDR2 FQGNSA. This CDR3 spans 16 amino acids. Trimming pared 1 base from V and 5 bases from J, leaving 17 bases between. The CDR3 region has the DNA TGTGCCAGCAGCTTAGATGACAGCCCCATTTCTTATGGCTACACCTTC. Protein product: CASSLDDSPISYGYTF. Combining the CDR3 with reference TRBV7-2 and TRBJ1-2 gives the whole variable domain GAGVSQSPSNKVTEKGKDVELRCDPISGHTALYWYRQSLGQGLEFLIYFQGNSAPDKSGLPSDRFSAERTGGSVSTLTIQRTQQEDSAVYLCASSLDDSPISYGYTFGSGTRLTVV.

This clonotype was recorded a few times. The junction and the germline gene differ at one end; a read error may be behind it. The chain uses TRBV6-1 and TRBJ2-7; D is unclear. Germline CDR1 MNHNS, CDR2 SASEGT. The CDR3 has 13 amino acids. The CDR3 loop reads CASSEGIGYEQYF. CDR3 DNA: TGTGCCAGCAGCGAAGGGATAGGTTACGAGCAGTACTTC.

The chain uses TRBV3-1 and TRBJ1-1, with D possibly matching TRBD1 (5 bases). The V end was cut by 4 bases, the J end by 4 bases, with 13 bases between. The CDR3 has 14 residues. CDR1 LGHDT and CDR2 YNNKEL come from the germline V gene (reference sequence). Here the CDR3 reads CASSPQGGGTEAFF. CDR3 bases: TGTGCCAGCAGCCCGCAGGGTGGTGGCACTGAAGCTTTCTTT.

The chain has TRBV29-1 and TRBJ2-7, with D possibly called TRBD1 or TRBD2 (5 bases each). The CDR3 covers 15 residues. Germline-derived CDR1 and CDR2 are SQVTM and ANQGSEA. The V and J ends lost 1 base and 6 bases respectively, with 19 bases between them. The DNA of the CDR3 is TGCAGCGTTGAAGGCACGAGCGGAAGGGGATCCGAGCAGTACTTC. Translating it yields CSVEGTSGRGSEQYF.

The rearrangement joins TRBV12-3 or TRBV12-4 to TRBJ1-3; D is unresolved. V lost 4 bases and J 1 base, leaving 17 bases between the germline ends. This CDR3 has 17 amino acids. CDR3 in DNA: TGTGCCAGCAGTTCGCACATGAGTCCCCTTTCTGGAAACACCATATATTTT. Its translation: CASSSHMSPLSGNTIYF.

This chain uses TRBV5-1 with TRBJ2-7; D unresolved. CDR1 and CDR2 from the germline V gene are SGHRS and YFSETQ. Trimming left V 0 bases short and J 3 bases short, with 10 bases between. This CDR3 comprises 14 residues. The CDR3 loop reads CASSLEAGDYEQYF. Written as DNA, the CDR3 is TGCGCCAGCAGCTTGGAGGCTGGAGACTACGAGCAGTACTTC.

This clonotype was recorded once. The gene calls are TRBV7-9 and TRBJ1-2; D is unresolved. The CDR3 is 14 residues long. CDR1 SEHNR and CDR2 FQNEAQ come from the germline V gene (reference sequence). Trimming shortened V by 1 base and J by 4 bases, and 10 bases separated the two germline ends. CDR3 loop: CASSLVGTAYGYTF. The CDR3 bases are TGTGCCAGCAGCTTAGTTGGCACCGCCTATGGCTACACCTTC.

V and J are TRBV20-1 and TRBJ2-1, with unresolved D. The CDR3 is 12 amino acids. Looked up from germline, CDR1 is DFQATT and CDR2 is SNEGSKA (reference sequence). V lost 5 bases and J lost 1, with 6 bases in between. CDR3 nucleotides: TGCAGTGCTCCCGAGTCCTACAATGAGCAGTTCTTC. This translates into CSAPESYNEQFF.

The CDR3, as DNA: TGTGCCTGGAGTGACGGCAGACACACAGATACGCAGTATTTT. This codes for CAWSDGRHTDTQYF. The chain carries TRBV30 and TRBJ2-3; D gene ambiguous. The CDR3 runs 14 residues. The germline gives CDR1 GTSNPN, CDR2 SVGIG (reference sequence). The V end lost 1 base, the J end lost 2 bases, and 10 bases lay between the germline ends. Combining the CDR3 with reference TRBV30 and TRBJ2-3 gives the whole variable domain SQTIHQWPATLVQPVGSPLSLECTVEGTSNPNLYWYRQAAGRGLQLLFYSVGIGQISSEVPQNLSASRPQDRQFILSSKKLLLSDSGFYLCAWSDGRHTDTQYFGPGTRLTVL.